A single T cell receptor (beta chain) is shown here with its context. CDR1 is SGHTS and CDR2 is YDEGEE in the germline V gene. This CDR3 has 14 residues. The V end was cut by 6 bases, the J end by 5 bases, with 18 bases between. The data originate from a study of shared clonotypes between healthy human individuals. Background on the study: A couple of female and a few male donors aged 18 to 49 were enrolled.

Using immunoSEQ multiplex PCR, the repertoire was profiled, and TCRdb retains in-frame clones only, with some absent. The repertoire holds 1,400,000 or so clones, with around 98.5% as singletons. Negatively enriched CD4+ T cells were divided by CD45RA into naive and memory. The TCR was taken from a man under 40 in good health. This sequence joins TRBV5-8 and TRBJ2-7; D tentatively fits TRBD1 or TRBD2 (6 bases each). The sequencing sample was made of naive CD4+ T cells sorted from blood. Described subset: CD45RA+ positively selected. The chain's CDR3 is CASTTRGTSHEQYF. The DNA of the CDR3 is TGTGCCAGCACGACACGCGGGACATCTCACGAGCAGTACTTC.